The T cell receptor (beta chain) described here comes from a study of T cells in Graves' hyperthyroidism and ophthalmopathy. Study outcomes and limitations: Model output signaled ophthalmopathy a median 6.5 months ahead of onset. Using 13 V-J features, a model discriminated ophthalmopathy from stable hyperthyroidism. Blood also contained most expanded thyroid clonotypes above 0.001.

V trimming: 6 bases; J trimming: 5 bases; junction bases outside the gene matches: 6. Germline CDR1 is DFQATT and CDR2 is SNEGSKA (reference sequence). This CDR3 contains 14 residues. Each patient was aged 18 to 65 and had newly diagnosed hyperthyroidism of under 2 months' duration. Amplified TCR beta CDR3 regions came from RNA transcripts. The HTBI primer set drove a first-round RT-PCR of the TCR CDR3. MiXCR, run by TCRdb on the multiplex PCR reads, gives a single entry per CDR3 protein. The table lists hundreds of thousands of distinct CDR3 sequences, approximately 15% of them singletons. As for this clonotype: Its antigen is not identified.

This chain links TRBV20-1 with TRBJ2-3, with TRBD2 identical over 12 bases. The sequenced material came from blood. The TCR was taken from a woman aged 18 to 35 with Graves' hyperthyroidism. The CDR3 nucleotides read TGCAGTGCACGGACTAGCGGGAAGGGAGATACGCAGTATTTT. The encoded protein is CSARTSGKGDTQYF.